A selection of T cell receptor beta chains follows, all from one sample in a study of T cell changes during pregnancy in multiple sclerosis. The protocol was immunoSEQ multiplex PCR, while the TCRdb copy is restricted to in-frame clones and leaves out a portion. The sample lists roughly 42,000 clones, 90% to 95% occurring once. This material consisted of CD8+ T cells from peripheral blood mononuclear cells, taken in the third trimester of pregnancy. Receptor source: a female donor with multiple sclerosis, enrolled in a pregnancy study. CDR3s include the opening cysteine and the closing phenylalanine or tryptophan. D genes are given only for firm matches. Clone size is not always given. Where it is, it says once, few, many or a class for expanded clones.

J: TRBJ1-1
size: -
D: -
V: TRBV9
CDR3: CASSAGGGQLEAFF
DNA: TGTGCCAGCAGCGCGGGGGGGGGACAACTTGAAGCTTTCTTT

J: TRBJ1-1
size: -
D: -
V: TRBV28
CDR3: CASSLAPEAFF
DNA: TGTGCCAGCAGTCTAGCCCCTGAAGCTTTCTTT

J: TRBJ2-3
size: -
D: TRBD2
V: TRBV29-1
CDR3: CSASDPGLAGGPTDTQYF
DNA: TGCAGCGCTTCAGACCCGGGACTAGCGGGAGGGCCCACAGATACGCAGTATTTT

J: TRBJ2-7
size: -
D: TRBD1
V: TRBV4-3
CDR3: CASSLGTGYEQYF
DNA: TGCGCCAGCAGCCTCGGGACAGGCTACGAGCAGTACTTC

J: TRBJ2-3
size: -
D: -
V: TRBV7-9
CDR3: CASSFPWAFDSPSTDTQYF
DNA: TGTGCCAGCAGCTTCCCTTGGGCCTTTGACAGCCCTAGCACAGATACGCAGTATTTT

J: TRBJ2-3
size: -
D: TRBD2
V: TRBV11-3
CDR3: CASSLDLLAGITDTQYF
DNA: TGTGCCAGCAGCTTAGATCTACTAGCGGGGATCACAGATACGCAGTATTTT

J: TRBJ2-2
size: -
D: -
V: TRBV7-9
CDR3: CASSFSGAGELFF
DNA: TGTGCCAGCAGCTTCTCAGGGGCCGGGGAGCTGTTTTTT

J: TRBJ2-7
size: -
D: TRBD2
V: TRBV5-6
CDR3: CASSLVPSGSLYEQYF
DNA: TGTGCCAGCAGCTTGGTTCCTAGCGGGAGTCTCTACGAGCAGTACTTC

J: TRBJ2-2
size: -
D: -
V: TRBV28
CDR3: CASTAGVKTFANTGELFF
DNA: TGTGCCAGCACGGCGGGTGTCAAAACGTTCGCGAACACCGGGGAGCTGTTTTTT

J: TRBJ1-5
size: -
D: -
V: TRBV27
CDR3: CASSLFPGSNQPQHF
DNA: TGTGCCAGCAGTTTATTCCCGGGGTCCAATCAGCCCCAGCATTTT

J: TRBJ2-1
size: -
D: -
V: TRBV27
CDR3: CASSPTSNNEQFF
DNA: TGTGCCAGCAGTCCGACTAGTAACAATGAGCAGTTCTTC

J: TRBJ2-2
size: -
D: -
V: TRBV7-6
CDR3: CASSLGFSQRLELFF
DNA: TGTGCCAGCAGCTTAGGGTTCTCCCAGCGTCTCGAGCTGTTTTTT

J: TRBJ1-1
size: -
D: TRBD1
V: TRBV19
CDR3: CASSKGDRNTEAFF
DNA: TGTGCCAGTAGTAAGGGGGACAGAAATACTGAAGCTTTCTTT

J: TRBJ2-1
size: once
D: -
V: TRBV4-3
CDR3: CASSQDQGWDKFF
DNA: TGCGCCAGCAGCCAAGATCAGGGGTGGGATAAGTTCTTC

J: TRBJ2-3
size: -
D: -
V: TRBV11-2
CDR3: CASSLVKGIDTQYF
DNA: TGTGCCAGCAGCTTAGTAAAGGGGATAGATACGCAGTATTTT

J: TRBJ2-1
size: -
D: -
V: TRBV7-9
CDR3: CASSLGRAEQFF
DNA: TGTGCCAGCAGCTTAGGTCGCGCTGAGCAGTTCTTC

J: TRBJ1-2
size: once
D: -
V: TRBV5-6
CDR3: CASSLWTDSGVYGYTF
DNA: TGTGCCAGCAGCTTATGGACAGACTCCGGGGTCTATGGCTACACCTTC

J: TRBJ2-5
size: -
D: -
V: TRBV7-9
CDR3: CASSSTLGQFIYQETQYF
DNA: TGTGCCAGCAGCTCGACGCTAGGACAGTTTATTTACCAAGAGACCCAGTACTTC

J: TRBJ2-1
size: -
D: TRBD1
V: TRBV6-4
CDR3: CASSERQGGSYNEQFF
DNA: TGTGCCAGCAGCGAGCGACAGGGGGGATCCTACAATGAGCAGTTCTTC

J: TRBJ2-3
size: -
D: -
V: TRBV19
CDR3: CASSILNNRGTDTQYF
DNA: TGTGCCAGTAGTATCTTAAATAACAGGGGCACAGATACGCAGTATTTT

J: TRBJ1-4
size: -
D: TRBD1
V: TRBV15
CDR3: CATSNGQGASEKLFF
DNA: TGTGCCACCAGCAACGGACAGGGGGCGAGTGAAAAACTGTTTTTT

J: TRBJ2-4
size: -
D: -
V: TRBV19
CDR3: CASSTTPGDIQYF
DNA: TGTGCCAGTAGTACGACACCCGGGGACATTCAGTACTTC

J: TRBJ1-1
size: -
D: -
V: TRBV27
CDR3: CASSSLQGNTEAFF
DNA: TGTGCCAGCAGTTCCTTACAGGGGAACACTGAAGCTTTCTTT

J: TRBJ2-2
size: -
D: TRBD1
V: TRBV5-5
CDR3: CASSSPGTGNTGELFF
DNA: TGTGCCAGCAGCTCGCCCGGGACAGGGAACACCGGGGAGCTGTTTTTT

J: TRBJ2-1
size: -
D: TRBD2
V: TRBV6-1
CDR3: CASSESRLAGNEQFF
DNA: TGTGCCAGCAGTGAAAGTCGTCTAGCGGGCAATGAGCAGTTCTTC

J: TRBJ2-2
size: -
D: -
V: TRBV27
CDR3: CASSSDILNTGELFF
DNA: TGTGCCAGCAGTTCCGACATATTGAACACCGGGGAGCTGTTTTTT

J: TRBJ1-1
size: -
D: -
V: TRBV13
CDR3: CASASAGTEAFF
DNA: TGTGCCAGCGCCTCCGCGGGCACTGAAGCTTTCTTT

J: TRBJ1-3
size: -
D: TRBD1
V: TRBV7-9
CDR3: CASSLRPGQQLFGNTIYF
DNA: TGTGCCAGCAGCTTGAGACCGGGACAGCAACTTTTTGGAAACACCATATATTTT

J: TRBJ1-1
size: -
D: -
V: TRBV6-5
CDR3: CASTPRGAREAFF
DNA: TGTGCCAGCACCCCACGGGGGGCGCGTGAAGCTTTCTTT

J: TRBJ1-6
size: -
D: -
V: TRBV5-1
CDR3: CASSLAQQGSSPLHF
DNA: TGCGCCAGCAGCTTGGCCCAACAGGGTAGCTCACCCCTCCACTTT